The 20 T cell receptor beta chains below all came from one sample that was sequenced in a study of blood T cell repertoires in COVID-19. Repertoires were generated with immunoSEQ multiplex PCR, while TCRdb's copy carries only in-frame clones and drops some. The sample holds tens of thousands of clones, roughly three quarters seen once. Sequenced sample: peripheral blood. All receptors come from a man aged 45-65 years with active or convalescent COVID-19.

V gene TRBV28 combines with J gene TRBJ2-3; 8 positions match TRBD2. The germline CDR1 and CDR2 sequences are MDHEN and SYDVKM. The CDR3 extends over 11 amino acids. The J segment lost 11 bases and the V segment lost 5 bases, leaving 3 bases of the junction unmatched. The CDR3 sequence is CASSRRGGQYF. In nucleotides, the CDR3 is TGTGCCAGCAGTCGCCGGGGGGGGCAGTATTTT.

The gene calls are TRBV3-1 (or the pseudogene TRBV3-2) and TRBJ1-6, with 8 bases fitting TRBD1. The CDR3 length is 16 residues. Germline V gene sequence: CDR1 LGHDT, CDR2 YNNKEL (reference sequence). The V and J ends lost 6 bases and 1 base, in that order; junction bases with no gene match: 5. CDR3 nucleotides: TGTGCCAGCAGACCGAACAGGGGGTCCTATAATTCACCCCTCCACTTT. Translating it yields CASRPNRGSYNSPLHF.

V and J are TRBV6-6 and TRBJ2-6; tentative D call: TRBD1 (5 bases). The CDR3 length is 17 residues. The germline V gene has CDR1 MNHNY and CDR2 SVGAGI (reference sequence). V was shortened by 5 bases and J by 2 bases, with 16 bases between the two germline ends. As DNA, the CDR3 is TGTGCCAGCAGTCCTCGGCCCCAGGGCGCTGGGGCCAACGTCCTGACTTTC. Encoded protein: CASSPRPQGAGANVLTF.

The chain has TRBV12-3 or TRBV12-4 and TRBJ1-1, with TRBD1 matching 7 bases. V lost 6 bases, J lost 6 bases, and 1 base stayed unmatched. This CDR3 has 11 amino acids. In nucleotides, the CDR3 is TGTGCCAGCAGCCAGGGGGCTGAAGCTTTCTTT. This encodes CASSQGAEAFF.

The rearrangement links TRBV11-2 to TRBJ2-3, with 10 nucleotides matching TRBD2. Trimming took 4 bases from V and 3 from J; bases not matched to a gene: 4. Germline V gene data show CDR1 as SGHAT and CDR2 as FQNNGV. The CDR3 length is 15 residues. The CDR3 nucleotides are TGTGCCAGCAGCTATAGCGGGGGGTTTACAGATACGCAGTATTTT. Protein: CASSYSGGFTDTQYF.

V gene TRBV29-1 combines with J gene TRBJ2-1; the D gene is possibly TRBD2 (6 bases). V lost 7 bases, J lost 5 bases, and 9 bases lay in between. Germline V gene data show CDR1 as SQVTM and CDR2 as ANQGSEA. This CDR3 has 11 residues. Written as DNA, the CDR3 is TGCAGCGGGAGGGCCAACAATGAGCAGTTCTTC. It codes for CSGRANNEQFF.

The chain couples TRBV12-3 or TRBV12-4 to TRBJ2-5; D gene uncertain. V lost 7 bases and J lost 4, with 10 bases in between. This CDR3 comprises 12 residues. CDR3 coding DNA: TGTGCCAGCACCGAGATACGAGAGACCCAGTACTTC. This translates into CASTEIRETQYF.

The CDR3 loop reads CATGTSGRGGELFF. CDR3 nucleotide sequence: TGTGCCACCGGGACTAGCGGGAGGGGCGGGGAGCTGTTTTTT. The chain is built from TRBV6-5 and TRBJ2-2; 16 nucleotides line up with TRBD2. V gave up 10 bases and J gave up 7 bases; unmatched junction bases: 3. CDR3 size: 14 residues. CDR1 and CDR2 from the germline V gene are MNHEY and SVGAGI.

Note on this clone: The same CDR3 is also encoded by other DNA sequences in this sample. V is TRBV7-2 and J is TRBJ2-2, with 7 bases fitting TRBD1. V was pared by 1 base and J by 0 bases, with 2 bases of the junction left unmatched. Germline V gene lookup returns CDR1 SGHTA and CDR2 FQGNSA. The CDR3 is 16 residues long. CDR3 nucleotides: TGTGCCAGCAGCTTAGTAGGGGGCGCGAACACCGGGGAGCTGTTTTTT. This encodes CASSLVGGANTGELFF.

The V and J genes are TRBV3-1 (or the pseudogene TRBV3-2) and TRBJ2-1, with 12 bases fitting TRBD2. The CDR3 is 17 residues long. After removal of 1 base from V and 4 bases from J, the junction contained 5 bases not matched to a gene. Germline V gene sequence: CDR1 LGHDT, CDR2 YNNKEL (reference sequence). The CDR3 DNA sequence: TGTGCCAGCAGCCAAGCCTGGACTAGCGGGGCTTACAATGAGCAGTTCTTC. The encoded protein is CASSQAWTSGAYNEQFF.

The chain recombines TRBV19 with TRBJ1-5, with D perhaps TRBD1 (6 bases). CDR1 LNHDA and CDR2 SQIVND come from the germline V gene (reference sequence). V was cut by 10 bases and J by 5 bases, with 21 bases left in between. The CDR3 covers 15 residues. As DNA, the CDR3 is TGTGCCACAACCACCGGGACAAAGATTGATCAGCCCCAGCATTTT. It codes for CATTTGTKIDQPQHF.

This chain uses TRBV5-4 with TRBJ2-1; 7 bases align to TRBD1. CDR1 is SGHNT, CDR2 YYREEE, per germline (reference sequence). This CDR3 is 16 amino acids long. V was clipped by 0 bases and J by 1 base; unmatched bases: 4. The CDR3 is CASSLDATGSYNEQFF. CDR3 DNA: TGTGCCAGCAGCTTGGACGCGACAGGGTCCTACAATGAGCAGTTCTTC. Filled out from reference TRBV5-4 and TRBJ2-1, the complete variable domain reads ETGVTQSPTHLIKTRGQQVTLRCSSQSGHNTVSWYQQALGQGPQFIFQYYREEENGRGNFPPRFSGLQFPNYSSELNVNALELDDSALYLCASSLDATGSYNEQFFGPGTRLTVL.

The rearrangement uses TRBV11-3 and TRBJ2-1; D is unclear. Per germline, CDR1 SGHNT and CDR2 YENEEA. The germline V and J ends were trimmed by 4 bases and 7 bases, with 14 bases remaining between them. The CDR3 spans 14 residues. CDR3 residues: CASSSPIEDNEQFF. CDR3 DNA sequence: TGTGCCAGCAGCTCGCCAATAGAGGATAATGAGCAGTTCTTC.

The chain links TRBV7-9 to TRBJ2-3, with TRBD2 matching 11 bases. Germline-derived CDR1 and CDR2 are SEHNR and FQNEAQ (reference sequence). The ends lost 4 bases at V and 1 base at J; junction bases unmatched: 10. The CDR3 is 18 amino acids. DNA for the CDR3: TGTGCCAGCAGCTCTCATAGCGGGGGGGCAAGGGGCACAGATACGCAGTATTTT. Its protein is CASSSHSGGARGTDTQYF.

The chain employs TRBV12-5 and TRBJ2-1, with 7 bases matching TRBD2. Germline CDR1 and CDR2: LGHNT and FRNRAP. V dropped 5 bases and J dropped 16; count of bases not matched to a gene: 14. This CDR3 has 13 residues. For the CDR3, the DNA is TGTGCTAGTGGTCCCGTTGCGGGAGCTCTTCAATTCTTC. The encoded protein is CASGPVAGALQFF.

The V gene is TRBV9, the J gene TRBJ2-3, with TRBD2 identical over 8 bases. The germline gives CDR1 SGDLS, CDR2 YYNGEE. Unmatched junction bases numbered 5, after V lost 0 bases and J lost 5 bases. CDR3 length equals 15 residues. The CDR3 here is CASSVAGGFVDTQYF. CDR3 nucleotides: TGTGCCAGCAGCGTAGCGGGGGGGTTCGTAGATACGCAGTATTTT.

The rearrangement links TRBV11-3 to TRBJ1-6, with a weak D call TRBD1 (5 bases). In germline, CDR1 is SGHNT, CDR2 YENEEA. Trimming took 5 bases from V and 7 from J, leaving 12 bases between them. This CDR3 has 14 amino acids. In nucleotides, the CDR3 is TGTGCCAGCAGCGCGGGGGTCACGAATTCACCCCTCCACTTT. Protein product: CASSAGVTNSPLHF.

The chain is built from TRBV9 and TRBJ2-3, with 8 bases lining up with TRBD2. Germline-derived CDR1 and CDR2 are SGDLS and YYNGEE. The CDR3 runs to 13 residues. The V and J ends lost 3 bases and 4 bases, in that order; junction bases with no gene match: 1. Here the CDR3 DNA reads TGTGCCAGCAGCGCGACTAGCGCAGATACGCAGTATTTT. Translation: CASSATSADTQYF.

V is TRBV6-2 or TRBV6-3 and J is TRBJ1-2; D is perhaps TRBD1 (5 bases). The CDR3 totals 14 residues. Germline V gene lookup returns CDR1 MNHEY and CDR2 SVGEGT. Trimming took 4 bases from V and 0 from J, leaving 9 bases between them. The CDR3 loop is CASSWGGANYGYTF. The CDR3, as DNA: TGTGCCAGCAGTTGGGGGGGAGCTAACTATGGCTACACCTTC.

The chain has TRBV29-1 and TRBJ2-7; 9 bases fit TRBD1. The junction had 1 base not matched to a gene; V was cut back by 3 bases and J by 4 bases. CDR1 and CDR2 from the germline V gene are SQVTM and ANQGSEA. This CDR3 is built from 12 residues. The CDR3 nucleotides are TGCAGCGTTGAGGGGACAGGGTACGAGCAGTACTTC. Translating gives CSVEGTGYEQYF.